A selection of T cell receptor beta chains follows, all from one sample in a study of T cells in narcolepsy. Libraries were prepared by immunoSEQ multiplex PCR; TCRdb keeps only in-frame clonotypes and omits some of them. There are around 32,000 clones in the sample; approximately 85% occur only once, and approximately 2.7% lies in the top ten. Source material: CD45RA- memory CD4+ T cells from PBMCs. Source of these receptors: a human donor with narcolepsy. CDR3s include the opening cysteine and the closing phenylalanine or tryptophan. Fields, in order: D gene, V gene, clone size, J gene, CDR3 DNA, CDR3 protein. The D gene is left open where the match is weak. Only some rows state a clone size, as once, few, many or a class for expanded clones.

TRBD1,TRBV25-1,.,TRBJ1-2,TGTGCCAGCAGTTCCGGGACAGGGCAAGTCTATGGCTACACCTTC,CASSSGTGQVYGYTF
TRBD1,TRBV28,.,TRBJ1-1,TGTGCCAGCAGGTCACCTACCGGGACAGGGGTTATTAAAGCTTTCTTT,CASRSPTGTGVIKAFF
.,TRBV6-5,.,TRBJ1-5,TGTGCCAGCAGTTACTCGGGTCAGCCCCAGCATTTT,CASSYSGQPQHF
.,TRBV27,.,TRBJ2-7,TGTGCCAGCAGTCCAGGTTCAGCAGGGTACGAGCAGTACTTC,CASSPGSAGYEQYF
TRBD1,TRBV5-5,.,TRBJ1-3,TGTGCCAGCAGCTGGGACAGAAGAATCTCTGGAAACACCATATATTTT,CASSWDRRISGNTIYF
.,TRBV2,.,TRBJ1-5,TGTGCCAGCAGTGAAATGGTCAGCAATCAGCCCCAGCATTTT,CASSEMVSNQPQHF
.,TRBV19,once,TRBJ1-5,TGTGCCAGTAGTAGTGGGGTCCGCTATAGCAATCAGCCCCAGCATTTT,CASSSGVRYSNQPQHF
.,TRBV1,.,TRBJ1-1,TGCACCAGCAGCCCTCGCCTCCGGGATGATACGCCTGAAGCTTTCTTT,CTSSPRLRDDTPEAFF
.,TRBV5-1,.,TRBJ2-7,TGCGCCAGCAGCTCCCAGGGGCAGGACCACGAGCAGTACTTC,CASSSQGQDHEQYF
.,TRBV6-1,.,TRBJ1-2,TGTGCCAGCAGTCGGGGTGGGAACTATGGCTACACCTTC,CASSRGGNYGYTF
TRBD1,TRBV6-1,few,TRBJ1-2,TGTGCCAGCAGTGACCGGGACAGGGGTAGCTACACCTTC,CASSDRDRGSYTF
.,TRBV5-1,.,TRBJ1-1,TGCGCCAGCAGCGTGGTGAGGTCCGGGGGCGCTGAAGCTTTCTTT,CASSVVRSGGAEAFF
TRBD1,TRBV7-9,.,TRBJ1-5,TGTGCCAGCAGCTTATCGACAGGGAATCAGCCCCAGCATTTT,CASSLSTGNQPQHF
TRBD1,TRBV30,.,TRBJ1-2,TGTGCCTGGCTGGACAGGGGGCGCTCCATTTTGGGTGGCTACACCTTC,CAWLDRGRSILGGYTF
.,TRBV10-3,.,TRBJ2-1,TGTGCCATCAGTGAGGGGTATGAGCAGTTCTTC,CAISEGYEQFF
TRBD1,TRBV7-9,.,TRBJ2-7,TGCGCCAGCAGCCCAGTACGGGACAGCCCGGGATCGGGAGAGCAGTACTTC,CASSPVRDSPGSGEQYF
TRBD2,TRBV5-1,.,TRBJ2-3,TGCGCCAGCGTTACGGGACTAGCGGCATCCACAGATACGCAGTATTTT,CASVTGLAASTDTQYF
.,TRBV5-1,.,TRBJ2-7,TGCGCCAGCAACAAAGGGGGGCCCGGGGACGAGCAGTACTTC,CASNKGGPGDEQYF
TRBD1,TRBV10-3,once,TRBJ1-2,TGTGCCATCTGCTGGGACAGGGGTTATGGCTACACCTTC,CAICWDRGYGYTF
.,TRBV2,.,TRBJ1-5,TGTGCCAGCAGTCTCCGAGTGAGCAATCAGCCCCAGCATTTT,CASSLRVSNQPQHF
TRBD1,TRBV5-4,.,TRBJ2-4,TGTGCCAGCAGCCCAAGACAGGGGGAAGGGGCCAAAAACATTCAGTACTTC,CASSPRQGEGAKNIQYF
.,TRBV5-1,.,TRBJ2-2,TGCGCCAGCAGCTTGGACAGACTCCTCACCGGGGAGCTGTTTTTT,CASSLDRLLTGELFF
.,TRBV11-2,.,TRBJ2-7,TGTGCCAGCAGCTTAGAACGGGGTGCCTACGAGCAGTACTTC,CASSLERGAYEQYF
.,TRBV2,medium-sized,TRBJ2-7,TGTGCCAGCAGTGAGGGCGGAAGAACCTACGAGCAGTACTTC,CASSEGGRTYEQYF
.,TRBV28,.,TRBJ2-3,TGTGCCAGCAGTTTACCACAGACGTATACGCAGTATTTT,CASSLPQTYTQYF
.,TRBV11-1,few,TRBJ1-1,TGTGCCAGCAGCAGGAGGGGGAAATTGACTGAAGCTTTCTTT,CASSRRGKLTEAFF
.,TRBV7-2,.,TRBJ1-3,TGTGCCAGCAGCTTAGGTGGGGGAGGTACTGGAAACACCATATATTTT,CASSLGGGGTGNTIYF
.,TRBV28,.,TRBJ1-1,TGTGCCAGCAGTTTAAGTGGGGGAACTGAAGCTTTCTTT,CASSLSGGTEAFF
.,TRBV7-9,.,TRBJ2-1,TGTGCCAGCAGCTTAGAGGTCGCCTTCAATGAGCAGTTCTTC,CASSLEVAFNEQFF
.,TRBV4-2,.,TRBJ2-3,TGTGCCAGCAGCTCCCCCTCGGGAGATACGCAGTATTTT,CASSSPSGDTQYF
.,TRBV5-4,.,TRBJ2-2,TGTGCCAGCACCGGGGGACCCACGACCGGGGAGCTGTTTTTT,CASTGGPTTGELFF
.,TRBV5-6,.,TRBJ2-5,TGTGCCAGCAGCGTGGGACTGTACCAAGAGACCCAGTACTTC,CASSVGLYQETQYF
TRBD2,TRBV27,.,TRBJ2-5,TGTGCCAGCAGGCGGACTAGCGGGAGCGTGACCCAGTACTTC,CASRRTSGSVTQYF
.,TRBV6-5,.,TRBJ1-4,TGTGCCAGCAGTTACTCGAGGTGGGCTAATGAAAAACTGTTTTTT,CASSYSRWANEKLFF
.,TRBV18,.,TRBJ1-3,TGTGCCAGCTCCCCACTACAGGGAACTGGAAACACCATATATTTT,CASSPLQGTGNTIYF
.,TRBV7-9,.,TRBJ2-5,TGTGCCAGCAGCCAACCCAGTGTAGGGAGGGAGACCCAGTACTTC,CASSQPSVGRETQYF
.,TRBV9,once,TRBJ2-3,TGTGCCAGCAGCGTAGGGCAGAGCACAGATACGCAGTATTTT,CASSVGQSTDTQYF
.,TRBV9,.,TRBJ2-1,TGTGCCAGCAGCGTAGCTGGGGGCGGGGTAACGTACAATGAGCAGTTCTTC,CASSVAGGGVTYNEQFF
.,TRBV5-1,.,TRBJ1-4,TGCGCCAGCAGCGAGGGGGTTCTTGGCGAAAAACTGTTTTTT,CASSEGVLGEKLFF
.,TRBV30,.,TRBJ2-1,TGTGCCTGGAGACCCGGGCTAGCGTACAATGAGCAGTTCTTC,CAWRPGLAYNEQFF